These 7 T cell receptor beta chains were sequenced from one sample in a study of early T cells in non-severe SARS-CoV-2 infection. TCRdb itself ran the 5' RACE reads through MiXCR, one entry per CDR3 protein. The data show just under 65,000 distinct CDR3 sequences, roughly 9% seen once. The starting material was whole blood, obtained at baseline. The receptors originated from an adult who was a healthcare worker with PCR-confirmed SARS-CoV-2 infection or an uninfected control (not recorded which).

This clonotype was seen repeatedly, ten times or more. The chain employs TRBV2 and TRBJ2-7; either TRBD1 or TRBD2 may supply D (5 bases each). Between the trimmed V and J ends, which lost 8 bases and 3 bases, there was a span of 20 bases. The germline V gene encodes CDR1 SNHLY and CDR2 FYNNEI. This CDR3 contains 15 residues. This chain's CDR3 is CASQTQGWEFYEQYF. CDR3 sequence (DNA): TGTGCCAGCCAAACTCAGGGCTGGGAGTTCTACGAGCAGTACTTC.

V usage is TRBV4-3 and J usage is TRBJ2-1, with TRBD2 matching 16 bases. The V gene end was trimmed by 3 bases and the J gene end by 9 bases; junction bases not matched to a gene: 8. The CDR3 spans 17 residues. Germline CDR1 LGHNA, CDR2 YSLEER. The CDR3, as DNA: TGCGCCAGCAGCCAGGCCTGGGGACTAGCGGGAGGGATTGAGCAGTTCTTC. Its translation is CASSQAWGLAGGIEQFF.

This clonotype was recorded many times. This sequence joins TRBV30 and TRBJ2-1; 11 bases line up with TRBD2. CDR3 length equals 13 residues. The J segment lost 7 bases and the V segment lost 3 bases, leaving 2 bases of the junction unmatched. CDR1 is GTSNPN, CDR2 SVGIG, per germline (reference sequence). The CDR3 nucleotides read TGTGCCTGGAGACGACTAGCGGGAAATGAGCAGTTCTTC. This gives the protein CAWRRLAGNEQFF.

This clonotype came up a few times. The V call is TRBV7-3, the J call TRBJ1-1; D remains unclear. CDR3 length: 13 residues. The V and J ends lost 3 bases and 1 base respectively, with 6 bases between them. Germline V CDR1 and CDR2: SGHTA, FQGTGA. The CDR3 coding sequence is TGTGCCAGCAGCTTTGGAGCGAACACTGAAGCTTTCTTT. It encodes CASSFGANTEAFF.

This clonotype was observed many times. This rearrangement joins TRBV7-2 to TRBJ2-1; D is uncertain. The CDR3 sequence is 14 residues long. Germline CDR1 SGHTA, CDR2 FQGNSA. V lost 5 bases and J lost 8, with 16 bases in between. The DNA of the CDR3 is TGTGCCAGCAGCCCCCTACTCAGTTCGGATGAGCAGTTCTTC. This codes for CASSPLLSSDEQFF.

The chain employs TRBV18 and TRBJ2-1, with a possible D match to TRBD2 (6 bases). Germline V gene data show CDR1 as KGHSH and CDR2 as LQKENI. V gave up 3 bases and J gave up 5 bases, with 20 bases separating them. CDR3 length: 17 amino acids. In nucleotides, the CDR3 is TGTGCCAGCTCACCCGGGCCCCCATGGGGGGAGGACAATGAGCAGTTCTTC. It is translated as CASSPGPPWGEDNEQFF.

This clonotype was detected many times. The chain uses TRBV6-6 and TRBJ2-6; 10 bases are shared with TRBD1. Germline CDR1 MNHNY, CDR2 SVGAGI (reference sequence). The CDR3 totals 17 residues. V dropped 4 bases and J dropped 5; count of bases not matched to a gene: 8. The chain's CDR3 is CASSSGQGGFRANVLTF. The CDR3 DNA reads TGTGCCAGCAGTTCCGGACAGGGGGGCTTTCGGGCCAACGTCCTGACTTTC.